Listed below are T cell receptor beta chains from one sample, sequenced in a study of cytomegalovirus exposure and HLA in healthy donors. The protocol was immunoSEQ multiplex PCR, while the TCRdb copy is restricted to in-frame clones and leaves out a portion. The sample has 130,000 to 150,000 clones; 80% to 85% are singletons. Specimen: PBMCs. These receptors were taken from a woman in her twenties or thirties in good health and CMV-seronegative. Each CDR3 is given without its conserved first and last residue.

v_gene	j_gene	len	CDR3aa
TRBV6-5	TRBJ2-2	12	ATTSDRKTGELF
TRBV30	TRBJ2-5	14	AWSPLRGLAEETQY
TRBV9	TRBJ1-2	14	ASSTWDRGQKGGYT
TRBV5-6	TRBJ1-3	17	ASSPTGSSAFRTGNTIY
TRBV6-1	TRBJ2-7	12	ASSWDTNRGEQY
TRBV28	TRBJ1-5	11	ATHSGPISTQH
TRBV7-2	TRBJ1-2	12	ASRRRGPNYGYT
TRBV6-5	TRBJ1-4	11	ASSRTGKEKLF
TRBV11-2	TRBJ2-7	12	ASSLGTGLYEQY
TRBV5-6	TRBJ1-4	13	ASSLGGTGGEKLF
TRBV5-6	TRBJ2-7	11	ASSFLDKGEQY
TRBV6-1	TRBJ1-1	13	ASSARTGRNTEAF
TRBV6-6	TRBJ2-1	9	ASSYRNEQF
TRBV29-1	TRBJ1-1	10	SVVGEYTEAF
TRBV6-5	TRBJ2-2	12	ASSYSQGAGELF
TRBV5-1	TRBJ1-2	13	ASSSRQGRDYGYT
TRBV11-2	TRBJ2-3	18	ASSLEGRGGPWASTDTQY
TRBV27	TRBJ2-1	15	ASSPRAGTGLYNEQF
TRBV14	TRBJ2-3	12	ASSQFGGADTQY
TRBV28	TRBJ2-3	11	ASSLRSTDTQY
TRBV5-1	TRBJ2-3	12	ASSSGQSTDTQY
TRBV5-1	TRBJ2-5	12	ASSRGDREETQY
TRBV11-2	TRBJ2-5	12	ASSPGGARETQY
TRBV29-1	TRBJ1-1	10	SVERGPREAF
TRBV4-3	TRBJ1-1	13	ASSQGTGNNGEAF
TRBV6-4	TRBJ2-1	13	ASSGGAASAHEQF
TRBV4-3	TRBJ1-2	14	ASSQDRRGGNYGYT
TRBV5-1	TRBJ2-7	14	ASSSGLAGGGYEQY
TRBV6-6	TRBJ1-2	11	ASSYGGNYGYT
TRBV25-1	TRBJ2-5	14	ASSESSRRGQETQY
TRBV6-5	TRBJ2-7	11	ASSYDRTYEQY
TRBV7-6	TRBJ2-7	12	ASSRDRYLTKQY
TRBV2	TRBJ2-7	12	ASSAGTGPYEQY
TRBV2	TRBJ1-1	14	ASSEGTGGWNTEAF
TRBV28	TRBJ1-4	12	ASSSGVTNEKLF
TRBV7-9	TRBJ1-1	13	ASSLGDRAGTEAF
TRBV7-3	TRBJ2-2	15	ASSLMGTSGGFGELF
TRBV29-1	TRBJ1-4	10	SVVGGNEKLF
TRBV7-6	TRBJ2-2	14	ASSLSTGPNTGELF
TRBV7-9	TRBJ1-3	13	ASRTTGMEGNTIY
TRBV7-2	TRBJ1-1	12	ASSDSGTATGTF
TRBV29-1	TRBJ1-2	9	SVVQNYGYT
TRBV4-2	TRBJ1-1	13	ASSQDNRENTEAF
TRBV6-6	TRBJ1-2	14	ASSVPDPGDARGYT
TRBV7-3	TRBJ1-1	12	ASSPRQGGSEAF
TRBV5-1	TRBJ1-1	14	ASSPRTGSMNTEAF
TRBV7-2	TRBJ2-1	13	ASSLTGRGEGEQF
TRBV5-1	TRBJ1-1	14	ASSRRVQGADTEAF
TRBV6-1	TRBJ1-5	17	ASSEAKGTEKNSNQPQH
TRBV6-5	.	12	ASSYRTGGDEQY
TRBV7-9	TRBJ1-2	12	ASSPGQSSYGYT